The 14 T cell receptor beta chains presented below share a single source sample, sequenced in a study of T cell changes during pregnancy in multiple sclerosis (dated by TCRdb to about 2019). The library was built by means of the immunoSEQ multiplex PCR assay. TCRdb holds this immuneACCESS table with in-frame rearrangements only. Some clones are missing; in checked studies, unresolved V genes explain under half, and the rest has no known cause. For this sample there are under 50,000 clones; 85% to 95% appear just once. Of the sample, 0.35% is held by the ten largest clones. Specimen: CD4+ T cells from peripheral blood mononuclear cells, collected after pregnancy. The receptors come from a female donor with multiple sclerosis, enrolled in a pregnancy study.

The V and J genes are TRBV18 and TRBJ2-3, with no clear D. V was shortened by 3 bases and J by 5 bases, with 12 bases between the two germline ends. The germline V gene has CDR1 KGHSH and CDR2 LQKENI. The length of the CDR3 is 14 residues. CDR3 amino acids: CASSPPTTRDTQYF. DNA for the CDR3: TGTGCCAGCTCACCCCCCACAACACGAGATACGCAGTATTTT.

The chain employs TRBV5-1 and TRBJ1-1, with D perhaps TRBD1 (5 bases). V shed 7 bases and J shed 3 bases, with 10 bases lying between them. Germline V gene sequence: CDR1 SGHRS, CDR2 YFSETQ. This CDR3 spans 12 amino acids. CDR3 region: CASRMTDTEAFF. CDR3 DNA: TGCGCCAGCCGAATGACAGACACTGAAGCTTTCTTT.

The V and J genes are TRBV27 and TRBJ1-2; maybe TRBD1 (5 bases). The CDR3 contains 18 residues. Germline V gene lookup returns CDR1 MNHEY and CDR2 SMNVEV (reference sequence). V gave up 6 bases and J gave up 8 bases, with 31 bases separating them. The CDR3 sequence is CASRPQFYQKGAWQGYTF. CDR3 sequence (DNA): TGTGCCAGCAGACCACAATTTTACCAAAAAGGGGCATGGCAGGGCTACACCTTC.

The rearrangement links TRBV7-9 to TRBJ1-5; D is perhaps TRBD1 (5 bases). The CDR3 spans 17 residues. V was clipped by 1 base and J by 3 bases, with 16 bases between them. Germline V gives CDR1 SEHNR, CDR2 FQNEAQ (reference sequence). The CDR3 reads CASSLDRGDRFNQPQHF. Here the CDR3 DNA reads TGTGCCAGCAGCTTAGATCGTGGTGACAGATTCAATCAGCCCCAGCATTTT.

V is TRBV6-6 and J is TRBJ1-1; D not resolved. The germline gives CDR1 MNHNY, CDR2 SVGAGI (reference sequence). There are 12 residues in the CDR3. V shed 8 bases and J shed 4 bases, with 11 bases lying between them. CDR3: CASDGKGTEAFF. The CDR3 nucleotides read TGTGCCAGCGACGGGAAGGGCACTGAAGCTTTCTTT.

The chain couples TRBV19 to TRBJ2-2, with a tentative D call TRBD1 (6 bases). CDR1 LNHDA and CDR2 SQIVND come from the germline V gene (reference sequence). V was clipped by 3 bases and J by 7 bases, with 18 bases between them. The CDR3 is 16 amino acids. CDR3 in DNA: TGTGCCAGTAGTATCGCGGACAGACTATTTGGCGGGGAGCTGTTTTTT. This translates into CASSIADRLFGGELFF. The variable domain in full, completed from reference TRBV19 and TRBJ2-2, reads DGGITQSPKYLFRKEGQNVTLSCEQNLNHDAMYWYRQDPGQGLRLIYYSQIVNDFQKGDIAEGYSVSREKKESFPLTVTSAQKNPTAFYLCASSIADRLFGGELFFGEGSRLTVL.

The chain uses TRBV19 and TRBJ2-3, with D perhaps TRBD2 (6 bases). V was pared by 0 bases and J by 2 bases, with 12 bases between. The CDR3 length is 16 residues. Germline CDR1 LNHDA, CDR2 SQIVND (reference sequence). For the CDR3, the DNA is TGTGCCAGTAGTATAGATGCTGCGGGGAACACAGATACGCAGTATTTT. Its translation is CASSIDAAGNTDTQYF.

V gene TRBV6-1 combines with J gene TRBJ1-2; TRBD1 matches 8 bases. V was clipped by 5 bases and J by 6 bases; unmatched bases: 8. CDR3 length: 14 amino acids. CDR1 MNHNS and CDR2 SASEGT come from the germline V gene. In DNA form, the CDR3 reads TGTGCCAGCAGTTTAATCAGGGGGCTGAATGGCTACACCTTC. Translation: CASSLIRGLNGYTF.

Only one count was recorded for this clone. V is TRBV6-5 and J is TRBJ2-2, with no clear D. Trimming removed 7 bases at V and 4 bases at J, with 13 bases between. The CDR3 covers 14 residues. CDR1 is MNHEY and CDR2 is SVGAGI in the germline V gene. In nucleotides, the CDR3 is TGTGCCAGCATGGGTGGTAGACTCACCGGGGAGCTGTTTTTT. It encodes CASMGGRLTGELFF.

This chain links TRBV12-5 with TRBJ2-1; D is possibly TRBD1 (6 bases). Germline assignment: CDR1 LGHNT and CDR2 FRNRAP. Between the trimmed V and J ends, which lost 2 bases and 9 bases, there was a span of 17 bases. This CDR3 comprises 15 residues. CDR3 amino acids: CASGLILGRGFEQFF. As DNA, the CDR3 is TGTGCTAGTGGTTTGATACTGGGCAGGGGTTTTGAGCAGTTCTTC.

The rearrangement uses TRBV4-2 and TRBJ2-7, with TRBD2 matching 7 bases. The ends lost 0 bases at V and 1 base at J; junction bases unmatched: 12. The CDR3 has 18 residues. Germline V gene lookup returns CDR1 LGHNA and CDR2 YNFKEQ. CDR3 nucleotides: TGTGCCAGCAGCCAAGATGCCTCCCTAGCGGCAATGTCCTACGAGCAGTACTTC. Protein sequence: CASSQDASLAAMSYEQYF.

This clone was counted once. The chain has TRBV11-1 and TRBJ2-2, with 9 nucleotides matching TRBD2. V lost 0 bases and J lost 1; bases outside the gene matches: 3. This CDR3 has 17 amino acids. Germline-derived CDR1 and CDR2 are SGHAT and FQDESV (reference sequence). CDR3 DNA sequence: TGTGCCAGCAGCTTAGCGCTAGCGGGGAAGAACACCGGGGAGCTGTTTTTT. It translates to CASSLALAGKNTGELFF.

V is TRBV4-2 and J is TRBJ2-7; D possibly corresponds to TRBD1 (6 bases). The CDR3 spans 16 residues. Germline V gene data show CDR1 as LGHNA and CDR2 as YNFKEQ. The V end was cut by 0 bases, the J end by 3 bases, with 15 bases between. This chain's CDR3 is CASSQDTRNRDYEQYF. Written as DNA, the CDR3 is TGTGCCAGCAGCCAAGATACGAGAAACAGGGACTACGAGCAGTACTTC.

The chain carries TRBV30 and TRBJ1-1; maybe TRBD1 (6 bases). The CDR3 runs 13 residues. CDR1 GTSNPN and CDR2 SVGIG come from the germline V gene (reference sequence). V lost 2 bases, J lost 1 base, and 8 bases lay in between. The CDR3 loop reads CAWSQDRNTEAFF. CDR3 coding DNA: TGTGCCTGGAGTCAGGACAGGAACACTGAAGCTTTCTTT.